This entry lists 16 T cell receptor beta chains sequenced from one sample in a study of T cells after yellow fever vaccination. One entry per CDR3 protein results from TCRdb running MiXCR on the 5' RACE reads. The table includes 300,000 to 400,000 distinct CDR3 sequences, roughly 10% detected once. This specimen consisted of CD4+ T cells sorted from PBMCs, obtained 45 days after the yellow fever booster vaccination. All receptors derive from a young man who received the YFV17D yellow fever vaccine.

The genes are TRBV27 and TRBJ2-3; D call uncertain. In germline, CDR1 is MNHEY, CDR2 SMNVEV (reference sequence). V was cut by 3 bases and J by 4 bases, with 14 bases left in between. The CDR3 sequence is 15 residues long. CDR3 sequence (DNA): TGTGCCAGCAGTTTTGACTGGCGAAGCCCAGATACGCAGTATTTT. It codes for CASSFDWRSPDTQYF.

This clonotype occurred many times. J is TRBJ2-1 and V is TRBV5-1; possibly TRBD2 for D (5 bases). Germline V gene lookup returns CDR1 SGHRS and CDR2 YFSETQ. V was cut by 4 bases and J by 8 bases, with 16 bases left in between. The CDR3 runs to 14 residues. In nucleotides, the CDR3 is TGCGCCAGCAGCCCCGATGAGGGCCGGGATGAGCAGTTCTTC. Residues: CASSPDEGRDEQFF.

This clonotype turned up a few times. The genes are TRBV20-1 and TRBJ2-3, with 8 bases identical to TRBD1. CDR1 is DFQATT and CDR2 is SNEGSKA in the germline V gene (reference sequence). This CDR3 contains 18 residues. V was clipped by 0 bases and J by 2 bases; unmatched bases: 13. The CDR3 bases are TGCAGTGCTAGAGATCCTCAGGCCCATCAGGGGGCCACAGATACGCAGTATTTT. It specifies CSARDPQAHQGATDTQYF.

This rearrangement joins TRBV20-1 to TRBJ1-4; unclear D gene. The germline CDR1 and CDR2 sequences are DFQATT and SNEGSKA (reference sequence). The CDR3 consists of 13 residues. V shed 1 base and J shed 3 bases, with 6 bases lying between them. DNA of the CDR3: TGCAGTGCTAGAGGGGTGCCTAATGAAAAACTGTTTTTT. Translation gives CSARGVPNEKLFF.

The rearrangement links TRBV7-3 to TRBJ2-1, with TRBD1 as a possible D gene (5 bases). The CDR3 has 12 amino acids. Germline CDR1 SGHTA, CDR2 FQGTGA. V shed 4 bases and J shed 10 bases, with 11 bases lying between them. DNA for the CDR3: TGTGCCAGCAGCTCCCCGGCAGGGGAGCAGTTCTTC. This sequence encodes CASSSPAGEQFF.

Only a few counts were recorded for this clonotype. This sequence joins TRBV5-5 and TRBJ2-5, with D perhaps TRBD2 (7 bases). The V end lost 0 bases, the J end lost 3 bases, and 18 bases lay between the germline ends. The germline V gene encodes CDR1 SGHKS and CDR2 YYEKEE (reference sequence). The CDR3 sequence is 17 residues long. CDR3 residues: CASSLGREGGPKETQYF. CDR3 nucleotides: TGTGCCAGCAGCTTGGGTAGGGAGGGGGGCCCAAAAGAGACCCAGTACTTC.

The chain employs TRBV30 and TRBJ2-5; the D is unclear. Trimming stripped 2 bases from V and 2 bases from J, with 12 bases between. This CDR3 region has 14 residues. Germline CDR1 reads GTSNPN; CDR2 reads SVGIG (reference sequence). For the CDR3, the DNA is TGTGCCTGGAGTAGAGTCAGACTGCAAGAGACCCAGTACTTC. Its translation: CAWSRVRLQETQYF.

This clonotype was seen a handful of times. The V call is TRBV5-1, the J call TRBJ1-3, with D possibly matching TRBD1 (5 bases). Germline values: CDR1 SGHRS, CDR2 YFSETQ. Trimming shortened V by 1 base and J by 10 bases, and 15 bases separated the two germline ends. The CDR3 sequence is 14 residues long. CDR3 loop: CASSLSSEGKTIYF. The CDR3 DNA sequence: TGCGCCAGCAGCTTGTCCTCAGAGGGGAAGACCATATATTTT.

The V gene is TRBV11-2, the J gene TRBJ2-5, with 8 bases lining up with TRBD1. The ends lost 4 bases at V and 5 bases at J; junction bases unmatched: 6. This CDR3 spans 14 amino acids. Germline CDR1 SGHAT, CDR2 FQNNGV. In DNA form, the CDR3 reads TGTGCCAGCAGCTCCAGGACAGGGTCGGAGACCCAGTACTTC. Encoded protein: CASSSRTGSETQYF.

The rearrangement links TRBV12-3 or TRBV12-4 to TRBJ1-2, with D possibly TRBD1 on 6 matching bases. The CDR3 is made up of 13 amino acids. V was trimmed by 6 bases and J by 8 bases, leaving 16 bases between them. As DNA, the CDR3 is TGTGCCAGCAGGCCGGGACAAGCCCACGGCTACACCTTC. This gives the protein CASRPGQAHGYTF.

This clonotype has a handful of counts. The genes are TRBV6-5 and TRBJ2-5; TRBD2 matches 7 bases. The V gene end was trimmed by 7 bases and the J gene end by 4 bases; junction bases not matched to a gene: 9. Germline V gene sequence: CDR1 MNHEY, CDR2 SVGAGI. This CDR3 has 14 residues. Here the CDR3 DNA reads TGTGCCAGCATCGCCCCGGGAGGTAGAGAGACCCAGTACTTC. Amino acid sequence: CASIAPGGRETQYF.

V and J are TRBV18 and TRBJ2-4, with D perhaps TRBD2 (6 bases). The CDR3 runs 15 residues. Germline lookup yields CDR1 KGHSH and CDR2 LQKENI. V was shortened by 1 base and J by 7 bases, with 14 bases between the two germline ends. The CDR3 DNA follows: TGTGCCAGCTCACCACGGACGAATGGAGGGAACATTCAGTACTTC. This codes for CASSPRTNGGNIQYF.

This chain links TRBV4-2 with TRBJ1-4; D is possibly TRBD1 (6 bases). V lost 4 bases to trimming and J lost 3 bases, with 18 bases between them. The CDR3 has 17 residues. The germline V gene has CDR1 LGHNA and CDR2 YNFKEQ. CDR3 nucleotides: TGTGCCAGCAGCCCCTCGGGTGGGGAGGGGGCTAATGAAAAACTGTTTTTT. Translating it yields CASSPSGGEGANEKLFF.

This clonotype came up a few times. The chain is built from TRBV7-2 and TRBJ2-7; no clear D gene. Trimming removed 0 bases at V and 3 bases at J, with 6 bases between. Germline CDR1 is SGHTA and CDR2 is FQGNSA. The CDR3 sequence is 13 residues long. The CDR3 loop is CASSLAKVYEQYF. The CDR3 coding sequence is TGTGCCAGCAGCTTAGCGAAGGTCTACGAGCAGTACTTC. The variable domain in full, completed from reference TRBV7-2 and TRBJ2-7, reads GAGVSQSPSNKVTEKGKDVELRCDPISGHTALYWYRQSLGQGLEFLIYFQGNSAPDKSGLPSDRFSAERTGGSVSTLTIQRTQQEDSAVYLCASSLAKVYEQYFGPGTRLTVT.

This clonotype occurred a few times. V and J are TRBV4-2 and TRBJ2-2; D might be TRBD1 (5 bases). The germline V and J ends were trimmed by 0 bases and 4 bases, with 18 bases remaining between them. Per the germline V gene, CDR1 is LGHNA and CDR2 is YNFKEQ. The CDR3 totals 18 residues. Here the CDR3 reads CASSQDLRQRAGTGELFF. CDR3 nucleotides: TGTGCCAGCAGCCAAGATCTTAGACAGAGAGCAGGCACCGGGGAGCTGTTTTTT.

This clonotype was found a few times. The chain links TRBV11-2 to TRBJ2-5; D is perhaps TRBD1 or TRBD2 (5 bases each). CDR1 SGHAT and CDR2 FQNNGV come from the germline V gene. The CDR3 consists of 16 residues. V was pared by 0 bases and J by 5 bases, with 16 bases between. CDR3 in amino acids: CASSLESRGWGETQYF. The CDR3 DNA is TGTGCCAGCAGCTTAGAATCCCGGGGTTGGGGGGAGACCCAGTACTTC.